This T cell receptor beta chain stems from a study of CD8 T cells in ankylosing spondylitis. TCRdb passed the 5' RACE reads through MiXCR, listing each CDR3 protein once. The sample carries 240,000 or so distinct CDR3 sequences, 8.6% recorded once. The CDR3 totals 13 residues. CDR1 and CDR2 (germline): MNHNY, SVGAGI (reference sequence). As concerns this clonotype: Its antigen is not known. This may be a read error, as it is one base from a much larger clone.

Study outcomes and limitations: Disease-linked clones proved CD8+ and comparatively uncommon in peripheral blood.

What was sequenced was blood, either unsorted or a sorted T cell fraction (not recorded which). The sequence was obtained from a male donor with ankylosing spondylitis or in good health (not recorded which). The V call is TRBV6-6, the J call TRBJ2-5, with D unresolved. CDR3 residues: CAISKLSTETQYF. CDR3 in DNA: TGTGCCATCAGTAAGCTCTCTACGGAGACCCAGTACTTC.